Listed below are T cell receptor beta chains from one sample, sequenced in a study of Tregs in tolerant kidney transplant recipients. Sequencing was performed with immunoSEQ multiplex PCR; in TCRdb, only in-frame clones are kept and a portion is missing. The sample yields 80,000 to 90,000 clones, approximately 90% seen once. The sample consisted of CD8+ T cells from blood. These receptors were taken from a human donor in good health. The CDR3 runs from the conserved cysteine through the conserved F or W. Each record gives: J gene, D gene, V gene, clone size, CDR3 protein, CDR3 DNA. The D gene is left open where the match is weak. A clone size is listed for some rows: how often the clone was seen (once, few, many), or a class if it is expanded.

J: TRBJ2-3; D: NA; V: TRBV4-1; size: NA; CDR3: CASSQGNTDTQYF; DNA: TGCGCCAGCAGCCAAGGGAACACAGATACGCAGTATTTT
J: TRBJ2-7; D: NA; V: TRBV27; size: NA; CDR3: CASSQRGRTYEQYF; DNA: TGTGCCAGCAGTCAAAGGGGTCGGACCTACGAGCAGTACTTC
J: TRBJ2-7; D: NA; V: TRBV27; size: NA; CDR3: CASSLLRQDHYEQYF; DNA: TGTGCCAGCAGTTTACTCCGACAGGACCACTACGAGCAGTACTTC
J: TRBJ2-1; D: NA; V: TRBV6-5; size: NA; CDR3: CASVSPFFNEQFF; DNA: TGTGCCAGCGTTTCACCCTTCTTCAATGAGCAGTTCTTC
J: TRBJ1-1; D: NA; V: TRBV5-1; size: NA; CDR3: CASSTRETGQNTEAFF; DNA: TGCGCCAGTTCTACCCGCGAGACAGGCCAGAACACTGAAGCTTTCTTT
J: TRBJ1-1; D: NA; V: TRBV27; size: NA; CDR3: CASSPLENTEAFF; DNA: TGTGCCAGCAGCCCACTCGAGAACACTGAAGCTTTCTTT
J: TRBJ2-7; D: NA; V: TRBV9; size: NA; CDR3: CASSVVGGPTYEQYF; DNA: TGTGCCAGCAGCGTAGTAGGCGGTCCAACATACGAGCAGTACTTC
J: TRBJ1-5; D: TRBD1; V: TRBV18; size: NA; CDR3: CASSPGGQGRTFNQPQHF; DNA: TGTGCCAGCTCACCAGGAGGACAGGGGAGGACCTTCAATCAGCCCCAGCATTTT
J: TRBJ2-3; D: NA; V: TRBV2; size: NA; CDR3: CASSVGSGVDTQYF; DNA: TGTGCCAGCAGTGTGGGGAGTGGGGTGGATACGCAGTATTTT
J: TRBJ1-2; D: NA; V: TRBV7-9; size: NA; CDR3: CASSLRAGSYGYTF; DNA: TGTGCCAGCAGCTTACGGGCAGGGTCCTATGGCTACACCTTC
J: TRBJ2-7; D: TRBD2; V: TRBV9; size: NA; CDR3: CASSGSGGPREQYF; DNA: TGTGCCAGCAGCGGGTCGGGGGGGCCGAGGGAGCAGTACTTC
J: TRBJ2-1; D: NA; V: TRBV27; size: NA; CDR3: CASAELTLRRGNEQFF; DNA: TGTGCCAGCGCAGAGCTAACTCTACGTCGGGGCAATGAGCAGTTCTTC
J: TRBJ1-2; D: TRBD1; V: TRBV5-1; size: NA; CDR3: CASSFTGGNEGYTF; DNA: TGCGCCAGCAGCTTCACAGGGGGCAATGAAGGCTACACCTTC
J: TRBJ1-1; D: TRBD1; V: TRBV18; size: NA; CDR3: CASSPAGTGGTEAFF; DNA: TGTGCCAGCTCACCCGCCGGCACAGGGGGCACTGAAGCTTTCTTT
J: TRBJ2-5; D: NA; V: TRBV27; size: NA; CDR3: CASSNGGLGETQYF; DNA: TGTGCCAGCAGTAATGGCGGCCTTGGTGAGACCCAGTACTTC
J: TRBJ2-5; D: NA; V: TRBV10-3; size: NA; CDR3: CAISEAGVGQHQETQYF; DNA: TGTGCCATCAGTGAGGCAGGCGTGGGACAACATCAAGAGACCCAGTACTTC
J: TRBJ2-1; D: NA; V: TRBV10-2; size: few; CDR3: CASSSSDGYNEQFF; DNA: TGCGCCAGCAGTTCGAGCGACGGCTACAATGAGCAGTTCTTC
J: TRBJ2-3; D: TRBD1; V: TRBV27; size: NA; CDR3: CASSSRDRIADTQYF; DNA: TGTGCCAGCAGTTCCCGGGACAGGATCGCAGATACGCAGTATTTT
J: TRBJ2-5; D: TRBD2; V: TRBV6-6; size: NA; CDR3: CASSYPRRGVQETQYF; DNA: TGTGCCAGCAGTTACCCTCGGCGGGGGGTCCAAGAGACCCAGTACTTC
J: TRBJ1-2; D: NA; V: TRBV4-1; size: NA; CDR3: CASSRIDYGLNNYGYTF; DNA: TGCGCCAGCAGCCGTATAGATTACGGTCTAAATAACTATGGCTACACCTTC
J: TRBJ2-7; D: NA; V: TRBV4-1; size: NA; CDR3: CASSQVLAGLDQNSEQYF; DNA: TGCGCCAGCAGCCAAGTACTAGCAGGCTTGGATCAAAACTCCGAGCAGTACTTC
J: TRBJ1-1; D: NA; V: TRBV11-2; size: large; CDR3: CASSLTESTNTEAFF; DNA: TGTGCCAGCAGCTTGACAGAGTCCACGAACACTGAAGCTTTCTTT
J: TRBJ2-1; D: NA; V: TRBV6-1; size: NA; CDR3: CASSESAISYNEQFF; DNA: TGTGCCAGCAGTGAAAGCGCCATCTCCTACAATGAGCAGTTCTTC
J: TRBJ2-3; D: TRBD2; V: TRBV6-1; size: NA; CDR3: CASSQRGLGTDTQYF; DNA: TGTGCCAGCAGTCAGCGGGGGCTGGGGACAGATACGCAGTATTTT
J: TRBJ2-2; D: NA; V: TRBV5-5; size: NA; CDR3: CASSPSPRDTGELFF; DNA: TGTGCCAGCAGCCCATCCCCGAGGGACACCGGGGAGCTGTTTTTT
J: TRBJ1-1; D: TRBD1; V: TRBV27; size: NA; CDR3: CASRIMTGGNTEAFF; DNA: TGTGCCAGCAGAATAATGACAGGGGGCAACACTGAAGCTTTCTTT
J: TRBJ1-1; D: TRBD1; V: TRBV27; size: NA; CDR3: CASSPIRTGFIYTEAFF; DNA: TGTGCCAGCAGTCCCATTCGGACAGGTTTCATATACACTGAAGCTTTCTTT
J: TRBJ2-1; D: TRBD2; V: TRBV5-3; size: NA; CDR3: CARSLRTSGRDPSFYNEQFF; DNA: TGTGCCAGAAGCTTAAGAACTAGCGGGAGGGACCCATCCTTTTACAATGAGCAGTTCTTC
J: TRBJ1-5; D: TRBD1; V: TRBV15; size: NA; CDR3: CATSGDRGISQPQHF; DNA: TGTGCCACCAGCGGGGACAGGGGGATCAGTCAGCCCCAGCATTTT
J: TRBJ2-6; D: NA; V: TRBV5-1; size: once; CDR3: CASGQTGSYLSSGANVLTF; DNA: TGCGCCAGCGGCCAAACAGGGAGTTACCTAAGCTCTGGGGCCAACGTCCTGACTTTC
J: TRBJ2-5; D: NA; V: TRBV4-2; size: NA; CDR3: CASSFGSQGETQYF; DNA: TGTGCCAGCAGCTTCGGTTCACAGGGAGAGACCCAGTACTTC
J: TRBJ2-7; D: TRBD2; V: TRBV11-2; size: NA; CDR3: CASSLGLAGGYEQYF; DNA: TGTGCCAGCAGCTTGGGACTAGCGGGAGGATACGAGCAGTACTTC